Listed below are T cell receptor beta chains from one sample, sequenced in a study of graft-versus-host responses after intestinal transplantation. Sequencing used immunoSEQ multiplex PCR; TCRdb keeps in-frame clones, though not all of them. The sample yields 50,000 to 60,000 clones, about 93% seen once. These receptors lack a known antigen. The specimen was unstimulated CD4+ T cells sorted from spleen or lymph node cells, collected before transplant. The receptor source for this set is a human donor who was the organ donor for an intestinal transplant. CDR3s include the opening cysteine and the closing phenylalanine or tryptophan. The order of the fields is V gene, clone size, J gene, D gene, CDR3 DNA, CDR3 protein. D genes are given only for firm matches. Not every row has a clone size; where given, it reads once, few, many or a size class.

V: TRBV6-5
size: NA
J: TRBJ1-1
D: NA
DNA: TGTGCCAGCAGTCAAGACAGGAATATGAACACTGAAGCTTTCTTT
CDR3: CASSQDRNMNTEAFF

V: TRBV20-1
size: NA
J: TRBJ2-7
D: NA
DNA: TGCAGTGCTACCGCCTCCTACGAGCAGTACTTC
CDR3: CSATASYEQYF

V: TRBV5-1
size: NA
J: TRBJ1-1
D: NA
DNA: TGCGCCAGCAGCTATCAGGGGAACACTGAAGCTTTCTTT
CDR3: CASSYQGNTEAFF

V: TRBV5-1
size: NA
J: TRBJ1-4
D: TRBD1
DNA: TGCGCCAGCAGCACAACAGGGGGTAATGAAAAACTGTTTTTT
CDR3: CASSTTGGNEKLFF

V: TRBV7-6
size: NA
J: TRBJ2-5
D: NA
DNA: TGTGCCAGCAGCTTAGGGGGGAGGCAAGGGGAGACCCAGTACTTC
CDR3: CASSLGGRQGETQYF

V: TRBV5-1
size: NA
J: TRBJ2-7
D: NA
DNA: TGCGCCAGCAGTCACAGGGTCGGCTACGAGCAGTACTTC
CDR3: CASSHRVGYEQYF

V: TRBV27
size: NA
J: TRBJ2-1
D: TRBD1
DNA: TGTGCCAGCAGGGCCCGGGACAGCTCCTACAATGAGCAGTTCTTC
CDR3: CASRARDSSYNEQFF

V: TRBV6-6
size: NA
J: TRBJ1-4
D: NA
DNA: TGTGCCAGCAGTTACGCGGAAAAACTGTTTTTT
CDR3: CASSYAEKLFF

V: TRBV15
size: once
J: TRBJ1-1
D: TRBD1
DNA: TGTGCCACCAGCAGAGATTTTATGACAGGGACTGAAGCTTTCTTT
CDR3: CATSRDFMTGTEAFF

V: TRBV30
size: NA
J: TRBJ2-2
D: NA
DNA: TGTGCCTGGAGTGTTGAGGGGTACGCCGGGGAGCTGTTTTTT
CDR3: CAWSVEGYAGELFF

V: TRBV6-4
size: NA
J: TRBJ2-2
D: NA
DNA: TGTGCCAGCTATGAAGAGACTAGTTGCACCGGGGAGCTGTTTTTT
CDR3: CASYEETSCTGELFF

V: TRBV7-2
size: NA
J: TRBJ1-4
D: NA
DNA: TGTGCCAGCAGCATGATGTTGACCACCGAAAAACTGTTTTTT
CDR3: CASSMMLTTEKLFF

V: TRBV7-3
size: NA
J: TRBJ2-3
D: NA
DNA: TGTGCCAGCAGCCTGGGGAACACTATCACAGATACGCAGTATTTT
CDR3: CASSLGNTITDTQYF

V: TRBV9
size: NA
J: TRBJ2-5
D: TRBD2
DNA: TGTGCCAGCAGCGCCCTAGCGGGAGAAACCAGGGGGGAGACCCAGTACTTC
CDR3: CASSALAGETRGETQYF

V: TRBV5-6
size: once
J: TRBJ1-3
D: NA
DNA: TGTGCCAGCAGCTTGGGTGGCCAATCTGGAAACACCATATATTTT
CDR3: CASSLGGQSGNTIYF

V: TRBV19
size: NA
J: TRBJ2-2
D: NA
DNA: TGTGCCAGTATGGGGCAGGGGAACACCGGGGAGCTGTTTTTT
CDR3: CASMGQGNTGELFF

V: TRBV27
size: once
J: TRBJ1-5
D: NA
DNA: TGTGCCAGCAGTTTCCAGTCAGCCGTTCCCAATCAGCCCCAGCATTTT
CDR3: CASSFQSAVPNQPQHF

V: TRBV7-9
size: few
J: TRBJ2-1
D: TRBD2
DNA: TGTGCCAGCAGCTCTAGCGGAACCTCCTACAATGAGCAGTTCTTC
CDR3: CASSSSGTSYNEQFF

V: TRBV6-6
size: NA
J: TRBJ1-1
D: NA
DNA: TGTGCCAGCAGTTACCAGGATCTCCAAGCTTTCTTT
CDR3: CASSYQDLQAFF

V: TRBV7-2
size: NA
J: TRBJ2-7
D: NA
DNA: TGTGCCAGCAGCCATTCCGCAGACTACGAGCAGTACTTC
CDR3: CASSHSADYEQYF

V: TRBV19
size: NA
J: TRBJ2-4
D: TRBD1
DNA: TGTGCCAGTAGGGGACAGGGGGCCAGTCTAGCCAAAAACATTCAGTACTTC
CDR3: CASRGQGASLAKNIQYF

V: TRBV9
size: few
J: TRBJ2-2
D: NA
DNA: TGTGCCAGCAGCGTTGGACCTTGGGGGGACGGCACCGGGGAGCTGTTTTTT
CDR3: CASSVGPWGDGTGELFF

V: TRBV7-2
size: NA
J: TRBJ1-6
D: NA
DNA: TGTGCCAGCAGCTCGTCCGGGACCTATAATTCACCCCTCCACTTT
CDR3: CASSSSGTYNSPLHF

V: TRBV14
size: NA
J: TRBJ1-1
D: NA
DNA: TGTGCCAGCAGCCCCAAGTTGGGGAACACTGAAGCTTTCTTT
CDR3: CASSPKLGNTEAFF

V: TRBV4-2
size: NA
J: TRBJ2-2
D: TRBD2
DNA: TGTGCCAGCAGCCAAGGGGCGGGAGTCACCGGGGAGCTGTTTTTT
CDR3: CASSQGAGVTGELFF

V: TRBV29-1
size: NA
J: TRBJ1-1
D: NA
DNA: TGCAGCGGCCACAGGGTGGAGAACACTGAAGCTTTCTTT
CDR3: CSGHRVENTEAFF

V: TRBV28
size: NA
J: TRBJ2-3
D: NA
DNA: TGTGCCAGCAGTTTACTTCCTAGCACAGATACGCAGTATTTT
CDR3: CASSLLPSTDTQYF

V: TRBV19
size: NA
J: TRBJ1-1
D: NA
DNA: TGTGCCAGTAGTATCCAGCCTCGGAACACTGAAGCTTTCTTT
CDR3: CASSIQPRNTEAFF

V: TRBV28
size: NA
J: TRBJ1-2
D: NA
DNA: TGTGCCAGCAGTGGACAAAACTATGGCTACACCTTC
CDR3: CASSGQNYGYTF

V: TRBV11-2
size: NA
J: TRBJ2-1
D: TRBD1
DNA: TGTGCCAGCAGCTTAGGCGGACAGGCCTACAATGAGCAGTTCTTC
CDR3: CASSLGGQAYNEQFF

V: TRBV6-6
size: NA
J: TRBJ1-5
D: NA
DNA: TGTGCCAGCAGGGTGGGTAGCCAGCCCCAGCATTTT
CDR3: CASRVGSQPQHF

V: TRBV6-5
size: NA
J: TRBJ2-7
D: NA
DNA: TGTGCCAGCAGTTTCCCTGGAAACGAGCAGTACTTC
CDR3: CASSFPGNEQYF

V: TRBV2
size: NA
J: TRBJ2-3
D: NA
DNA: TGTGCCAGCAGTGGGGGACTTGGGGTGCGAGATACGCAGTATTTT
CDR3: CASSGGLGVRDTQYF

V: TRBV27
size: NA
J: TRBJ2-1
D: TRBD2
DNA: TGTGCCCCGAGCGGGAGTAGCCCGAGGGTACACAATGAGCAGTTCTTC
CDR3: CAPSGSSPRVHNEQFF

V: TRBV4-1
size: NA
J: TRBJ2-5
D: TRBD2
DNA: TGCGCCAGCAGCCAAGACCCTAGCGGGAGTGGGGAGACCCAGTACTTC
CDR3: CASSQDPSGSGETQYF

V: TRBV4-3
size: NA
J: TRBJ2-1
D: NA
DNA: TGCGCCAGCAGCCAACGATTAGCGGTTGAATACAATGAGCAGTTCTTC
CDR3: CASSQRLAVEYNEQFF

V: TRBV30
size: NA
J: TRBJ1-2
D: TRBD1
DNA: TGTGCCTGGAGACAGGGGGCCGGCTATGGCTACACCTTC
CDR3: CAWRQGAGYGYTF

V: TRBV19
size: NA
J: TRBJ2-1
D: TRBD2
DNA: TGTGCCAGTGGGACTAGCGGGAGGGCCAATGAGCAGTTCTTC
CDR3: CASGTSGRANEQFF

V: TRBV6-5
size: NA
J: TRBJ2-5
D: NA
DNA: TGTGCCAGCAGTTACAGGGGTGGACAAGAGACCCAGTACTTC
CDR3: CASSYRGGQETQYF